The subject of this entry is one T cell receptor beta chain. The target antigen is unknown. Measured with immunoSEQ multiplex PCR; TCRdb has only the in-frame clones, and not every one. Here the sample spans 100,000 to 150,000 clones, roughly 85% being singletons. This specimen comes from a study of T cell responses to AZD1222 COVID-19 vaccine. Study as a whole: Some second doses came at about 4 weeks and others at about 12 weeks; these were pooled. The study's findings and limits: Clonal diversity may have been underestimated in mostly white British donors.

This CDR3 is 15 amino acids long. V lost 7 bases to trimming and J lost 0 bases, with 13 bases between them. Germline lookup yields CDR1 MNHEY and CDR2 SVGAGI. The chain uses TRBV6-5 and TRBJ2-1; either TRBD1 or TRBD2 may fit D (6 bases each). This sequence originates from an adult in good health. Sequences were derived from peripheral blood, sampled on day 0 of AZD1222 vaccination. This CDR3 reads CASTKGGSSYNEQFF. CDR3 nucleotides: TGTGCCAGCACCAAAGGGGGGAGCTCCTACAATGAGCAGTTCTTC.